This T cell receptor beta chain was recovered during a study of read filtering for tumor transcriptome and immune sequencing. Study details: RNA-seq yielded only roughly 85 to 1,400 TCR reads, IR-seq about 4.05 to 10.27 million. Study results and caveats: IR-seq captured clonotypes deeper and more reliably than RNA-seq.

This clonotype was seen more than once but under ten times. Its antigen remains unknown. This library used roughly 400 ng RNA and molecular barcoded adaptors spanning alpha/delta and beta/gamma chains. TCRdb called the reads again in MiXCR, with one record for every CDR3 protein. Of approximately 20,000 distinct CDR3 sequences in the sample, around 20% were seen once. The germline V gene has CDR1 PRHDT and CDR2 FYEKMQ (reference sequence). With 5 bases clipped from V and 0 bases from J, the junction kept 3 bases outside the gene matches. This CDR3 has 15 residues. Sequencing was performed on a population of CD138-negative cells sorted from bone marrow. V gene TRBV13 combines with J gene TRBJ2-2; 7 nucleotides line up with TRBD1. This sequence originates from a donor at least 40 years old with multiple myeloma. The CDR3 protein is CASSVGQANTGELFF. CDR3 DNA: TGTGCCAGCAGCGTCGGACAGGCGAACACCGGGGAGCTGTTTTTT. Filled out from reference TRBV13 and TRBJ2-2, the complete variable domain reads AAGVIQSPRHLIKEKRETATLKCYPIPRHDTVYWYQQGPGQDPQFLISFYEKMQSDKGSIPDRFSAQQFSDYHSELNMSSLELGDSALYFCASSVGQANTGELFFGEGSRLTVL.